This T cell receptor (beta chain) was documented in a study of T-cell reconstitution after alpha-beta-depleted transplantation in children. The CDR3 spans 16 residues. Trimming removed 5 bases from V and 1 base from J; junction bases left unmatched: 8. The V gene's germline CDR1 is MDHEN and CDR2 SYDVKM. A TCRbeta library incorporating unique molecular identifiers was prepared. TCRdb reprocessed the PCR reads via MiXCR and lists one record per CDR3 protein. The data contain hundreds of thousands of distinct CDR3 sequences, more than 9% of them seen just once; the ten biggest clones take up 2% to 2.5%. This clonotype was recorded many times. Its target is unknown. Study conclusions and caveats: T-cell numbers and diversity, one year after transplant, stemmed largely from T cells that were newly produced. The origin of alpha-beta T cells about two months after transplant was reportedly several hundred expanded graft clones. Surviving thymic progenitors and recipient T cells were the source of high TCRbeta diversity at day 60 in some patients.

The chain employs TRBV28 and TRBJ2-7; the match to TRBD2 covers 10 bases. Material: PBMCs, obtained before TCRalphabeta/CD19-depleted stem cell transplant. The receptor's source is a child aged 2 to 10 with inherited bone marrow failure, due to receive a stem cell transplant. The CDR3 sequence is CASSPGGLAVSYEQYF. The CDR3 DNA reads TGTGCCAGCAGTCCCGGAGGACTAGCGGTTTCCTACGAGCAGTACTTC.